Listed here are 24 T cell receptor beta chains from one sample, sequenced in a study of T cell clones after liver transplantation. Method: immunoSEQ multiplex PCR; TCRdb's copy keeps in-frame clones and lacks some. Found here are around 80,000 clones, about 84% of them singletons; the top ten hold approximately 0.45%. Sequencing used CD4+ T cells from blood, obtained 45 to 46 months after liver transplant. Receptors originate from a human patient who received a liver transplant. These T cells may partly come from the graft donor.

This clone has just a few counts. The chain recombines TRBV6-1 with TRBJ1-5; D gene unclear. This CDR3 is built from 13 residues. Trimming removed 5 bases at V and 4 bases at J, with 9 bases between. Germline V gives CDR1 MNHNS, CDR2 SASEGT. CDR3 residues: CASSTWGNQPQHF. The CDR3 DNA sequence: TGTGCCAGCAGTACCTGGGGTAATCAGCCCCAGCATTTT.

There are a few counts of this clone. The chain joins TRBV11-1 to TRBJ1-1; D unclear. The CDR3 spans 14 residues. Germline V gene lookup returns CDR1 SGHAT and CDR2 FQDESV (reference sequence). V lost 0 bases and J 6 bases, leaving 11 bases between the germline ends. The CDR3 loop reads CASSLAAGRAEAFF. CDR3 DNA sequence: TGTGCCAGCAGCTTAGCGGCGGGGAGGGCTGAAGCTTTCTTT. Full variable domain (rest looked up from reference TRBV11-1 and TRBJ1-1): EAEVAQSPRYKITEKSQAVAFWCDPISGHATLYWYRQILGQGPELLVQFQDESVVDDSQLPKDRFSAERLKGVDSTLKIQPAELGDSAMYLCASSLAAGRAEAFFGQGTRLTVV.

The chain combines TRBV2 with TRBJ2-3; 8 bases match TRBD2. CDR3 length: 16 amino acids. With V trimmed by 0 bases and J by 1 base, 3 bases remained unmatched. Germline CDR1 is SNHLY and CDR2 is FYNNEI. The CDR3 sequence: CASSEAGGLGTDTQYF. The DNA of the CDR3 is TGTGCCAGCAGTGAAGCGGGGGGACTAGGCACAGATACGCAGTATTTT.

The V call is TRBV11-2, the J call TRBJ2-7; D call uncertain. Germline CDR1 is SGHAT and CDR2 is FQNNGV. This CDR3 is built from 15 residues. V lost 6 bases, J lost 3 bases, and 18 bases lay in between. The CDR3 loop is CASSRKVTDFYEQYF. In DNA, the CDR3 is TGTGCCAGCAGTCGAAAAGTGACGGATTTCTACGAGCAGTACTTC. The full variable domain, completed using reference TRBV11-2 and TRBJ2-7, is EAGVAQSPRYKIIEKRQSVAFWCNPISGHATLYWYQQILGQGPKLLIQFQNNGVVDDSQLPKDRFSAERLKGVDSTLKIQPAKLEDSAVYLCASSRKVTDFYEQYFGPGTRLTVT.

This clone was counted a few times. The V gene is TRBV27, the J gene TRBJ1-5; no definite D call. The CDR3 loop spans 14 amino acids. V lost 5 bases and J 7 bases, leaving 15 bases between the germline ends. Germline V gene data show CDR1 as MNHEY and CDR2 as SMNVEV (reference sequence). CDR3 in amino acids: CASSAGNSRQPQHF. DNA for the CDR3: TGTGCCAGCAGTGCCGGGAACAGCCGGCAGCCCCAGCATTTT.

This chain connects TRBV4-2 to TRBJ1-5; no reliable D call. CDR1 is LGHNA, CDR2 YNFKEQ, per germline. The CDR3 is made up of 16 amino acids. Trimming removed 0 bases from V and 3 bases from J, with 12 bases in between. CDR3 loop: CASSQDGGQTNQPQHF. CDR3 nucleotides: TGTGCCAGCAGCCAAGACGGTGGTCAGACCAATCAGCCCCAGCATTTT.

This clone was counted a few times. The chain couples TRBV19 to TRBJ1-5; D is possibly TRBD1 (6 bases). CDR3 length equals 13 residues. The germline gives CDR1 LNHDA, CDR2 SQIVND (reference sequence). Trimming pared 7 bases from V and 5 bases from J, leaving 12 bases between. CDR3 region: CASKTGNDQPQHF. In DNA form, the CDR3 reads TGTGCCAGTAAAACAGGGAACGATCAGCCCCAGCATTTT.

For the CDR3, the DNA is TGCAGCGTCGAGCGGACGGGGGATGGCTACACCTTC. Translated: CSVERTGDGYTF. The chain employs TRBV29-1 and TRBJ1-2, with a weak D call TRBD1 (5 bases). The germline V gene encodes CDR1 SQVTM and CDR2 ANQGSEA. The CDR3 consists of 12 residues. V lost 6 bases, J lost 6 bases, and 14 bases lay in between. Full variable domain (missing parts from reference TRBV29-1 and TRBJ1-2): SAVISQKPSRDICQRGTSLTIQCQVDSQVTMMFWYRQQPGQSLTLIATANQGSEATYESGFVIDKFPISRPNLTFSTLTVSNMSPEDSSIYLCSVERTGDGYTFGSGTRLTVV.

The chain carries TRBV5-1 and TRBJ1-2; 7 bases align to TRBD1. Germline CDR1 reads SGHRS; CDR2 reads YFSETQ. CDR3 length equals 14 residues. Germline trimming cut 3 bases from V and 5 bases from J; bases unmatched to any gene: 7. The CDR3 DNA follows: TGCGCCAGCAGCTCAGAGGGACAGACTTATGGCTACACCTTC. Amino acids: CASSSEGQTYGYTF.

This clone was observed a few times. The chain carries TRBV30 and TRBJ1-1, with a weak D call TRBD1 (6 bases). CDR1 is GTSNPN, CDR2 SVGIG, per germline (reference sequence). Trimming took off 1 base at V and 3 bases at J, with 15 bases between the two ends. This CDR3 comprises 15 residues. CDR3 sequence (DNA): TGTGCCTGGAGTGGGTCTTGGAGGGGGGACACTGAAGCTTTCTTT. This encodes CAWSGSWRGDTEAFF.

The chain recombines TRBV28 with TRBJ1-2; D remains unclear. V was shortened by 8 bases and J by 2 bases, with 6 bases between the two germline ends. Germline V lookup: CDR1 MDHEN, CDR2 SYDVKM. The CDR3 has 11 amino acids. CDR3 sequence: CASGRNYGYTF. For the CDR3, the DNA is TGTGCCAGCGGGAGGAACTATGGCTACACCTTC.

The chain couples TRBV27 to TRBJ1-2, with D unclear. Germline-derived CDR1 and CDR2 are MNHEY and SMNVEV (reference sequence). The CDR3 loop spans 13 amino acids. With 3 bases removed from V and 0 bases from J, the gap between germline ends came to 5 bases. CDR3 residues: CASSLKSNYGYTF. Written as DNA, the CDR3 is TGTGCCAGCAGTTTGAAGTCTAACTATGGCTACACCTTC.

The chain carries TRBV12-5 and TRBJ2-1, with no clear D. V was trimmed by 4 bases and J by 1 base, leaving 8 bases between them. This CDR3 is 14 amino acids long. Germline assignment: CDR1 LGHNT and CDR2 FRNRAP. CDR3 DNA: TGTGCTAGTGGTTCGTGGGATTCCTACAATGAGCAGTTCTTC. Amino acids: CASGSWDSYNEQFF.

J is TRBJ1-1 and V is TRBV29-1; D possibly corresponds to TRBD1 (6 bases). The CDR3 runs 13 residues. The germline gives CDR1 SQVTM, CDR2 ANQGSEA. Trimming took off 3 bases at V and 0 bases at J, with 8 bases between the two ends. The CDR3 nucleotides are TGCAGCGTTGATGGACAGCTGAACACTGAAGCTTTCTTT. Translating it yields CSVDGQLNTEAFF. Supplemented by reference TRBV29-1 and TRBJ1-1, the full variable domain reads SAVISQKPSRDICQRGTSLTIQCQVDSQVTMMFWYRQQPGQSLTLIATANQGSEATYESGFVIDKFPISRPNLTFSTLTVSNMSPEDSSIYLCSVDGQLNTEAFFGQGTRLTVV.

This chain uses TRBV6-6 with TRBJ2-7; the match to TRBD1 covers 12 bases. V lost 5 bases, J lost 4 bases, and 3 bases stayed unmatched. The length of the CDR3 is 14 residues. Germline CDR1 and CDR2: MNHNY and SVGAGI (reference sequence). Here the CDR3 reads CASSPGQGAYEQYF. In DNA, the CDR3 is TGTGCCAGCAGTCCGGGACAGGGGGCTTACGAGCAGTACTTC.

Written as DNA, the CDR3 is TGTGCCAGCAGCTATAGCTCCTACGAGCAGTACTTC. Its translation: CASSYSSYEQYF. The V call is TRBV2, the J call TRBJ2-7, with no clear D. CDR3 length: 12 residues. Trimming took 6 bases from V and 0 from J, leaving 6 bases between them. Germline V gene sequence: CDR1 SNHLY, CDR2 FYNNEI.

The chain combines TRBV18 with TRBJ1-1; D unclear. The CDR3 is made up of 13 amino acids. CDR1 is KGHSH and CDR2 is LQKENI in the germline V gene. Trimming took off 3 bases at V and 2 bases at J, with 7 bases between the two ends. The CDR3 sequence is CASSPQLNTEAFF. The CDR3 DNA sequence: TGTGCCAGCTCACCGCAGCTAAACACTGAAGCTTTCTTT. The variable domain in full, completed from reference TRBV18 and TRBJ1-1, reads NAGVMQNPRHLVRRRGQEARLRCSPMKGHSHVYWYRQLPEEGLKFMVYLQKENIIDESGMPKERFSAEFPKEGPSILRIQQVVRGDSAAYFCASSPQLNTEAFFGQGTRLTVV.

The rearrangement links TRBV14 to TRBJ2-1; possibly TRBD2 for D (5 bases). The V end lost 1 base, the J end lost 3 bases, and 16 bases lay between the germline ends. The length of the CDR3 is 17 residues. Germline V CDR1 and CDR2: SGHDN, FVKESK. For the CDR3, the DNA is TGTGCCAGCAGCCAAGGGGGAGAAAGTCCCTTCTACAATGAGCAGTTCTTC. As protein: CASSQGGESPFYNEQFF. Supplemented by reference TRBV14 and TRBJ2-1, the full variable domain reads EAGVTQFPSHSVIEKGQTVTLRCDPISGHDNLYWYRRVMGKEIKFLLHFVKESKQDESGMPNNRFLAERTGGTYSTLKVQPAELEDSGVYFCASSQGGESPFYNEQFFGPGTRLTVL.

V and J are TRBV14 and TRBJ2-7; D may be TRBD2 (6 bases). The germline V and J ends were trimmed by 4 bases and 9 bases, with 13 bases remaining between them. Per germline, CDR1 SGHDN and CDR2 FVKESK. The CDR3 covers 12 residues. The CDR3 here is CASSPGVSGQYF. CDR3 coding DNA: TGTGCCAGCAGCCCGGGGGTTAGCGGGCAGTACTTC.

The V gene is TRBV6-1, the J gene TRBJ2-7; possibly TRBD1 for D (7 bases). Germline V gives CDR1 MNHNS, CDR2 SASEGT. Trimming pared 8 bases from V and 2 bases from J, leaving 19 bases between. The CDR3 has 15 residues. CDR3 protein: CASSKEGAGTYEQYF. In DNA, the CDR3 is TGTGCCAGCTCGAAGGAGGGGGCGGGGACCTACGAGCAGTACTTC.

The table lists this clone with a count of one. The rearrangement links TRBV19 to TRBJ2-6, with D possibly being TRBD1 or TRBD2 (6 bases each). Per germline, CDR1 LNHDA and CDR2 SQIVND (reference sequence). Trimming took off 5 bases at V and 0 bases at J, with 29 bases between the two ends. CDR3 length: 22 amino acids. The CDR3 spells CASSPRRVVGAAAASGANVLTF. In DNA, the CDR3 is TGTGCCAGTAGTCCCCGGAGGGTGGTGGGGGCCGCAGCAGCCTCTGGGGCCAACGTCCTGACTTTC.

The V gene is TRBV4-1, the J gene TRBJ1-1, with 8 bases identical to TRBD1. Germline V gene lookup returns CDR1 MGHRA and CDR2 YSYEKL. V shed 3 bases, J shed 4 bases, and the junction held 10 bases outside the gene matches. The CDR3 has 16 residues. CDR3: CASSQRETGARTEAFF. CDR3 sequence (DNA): TGCGCCAGCAGCCAGAGAGAGACAGGGGCCCGCACTGAAGCTTTCTTT.

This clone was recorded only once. Here the CDR3 reads CASSAFQGDTEAFF. In DNA form, the CDR3 reads TGTGCCAGCAGTGCATTTCAGGGTGACACTGAAGCTTTCTTT. J is TRBJ1-1 and V is TRBV6-6; D possibly corresponds to TRBD1 (5 bases). The V gene lost 5 bases and the J gene lost 3 bases, with 13 bases spanning the gap. The CDR3 covers 14 residues. Germline CDR1 reads MNHNY; CDR2 reads SVGAGI (reference sequence).

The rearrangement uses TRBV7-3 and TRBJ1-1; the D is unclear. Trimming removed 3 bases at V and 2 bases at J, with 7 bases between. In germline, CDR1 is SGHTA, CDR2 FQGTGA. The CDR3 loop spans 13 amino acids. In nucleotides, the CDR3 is TGTGCCAGCAGCTTTGGACCAAACACTGAAGCTTTCTTT. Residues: CASSFGPNTEAFF.